This record concerns one T cell receptor (beta chain) sequence. Clones were sequenced by immunoSEQ multiplex PCR, and TCRdb holds only the in-frame ones, with some missing. The data contain about 38,000 clones, about nine tenths of them singletons. V shed 5 bases, J shed 1 base, and the junction held 3 bases outside the gene matches. Germline V lookup: CDR1 SEHNR, CDR2 FQNEAQ (reference sequence). The CDR3 is 14 residues long. The data derive from a study of T cell changes during pregnancy in multiple sclerosis. The source material was CD4+ T cells from peripheral blood mononuclear cells, sampled after pregnancy. This TCR was sampled from a female donor in good health, enrolled as a control in a pregnancy study. The rearrangement uses TRBV7-9 and TRBJ2-7, with 9 bases identical to TRBD2. The CDR3 DNA reads TGTGCCAGCAGCCGTAGCGGGAGTTCCTACGAGCAGTACTTC. It encodes CASSRSGSSYEQYF.